The 20 T cell receptor beta chains below come from one sample, sequenced in a study of Ad26.COV2.S vaccination and SARS-CoV-2 variants. Clones were sequenced by immunoSEQ multiplex PCR, and TCRdb holds only the in-frame ones, with some missing. The sample contains about 680,000 clones, around 89% of which appear only once. As to treatment: around 19 received Ad26.COV2.S at low or high dose, single or two shots; 5 received placebo; per-sample allocation not given. Samples were taken on day 63 after the first vaccine or placebo injection. Sequencing was performed on peripheral blood, taken in a trial of Ad26.COV2.S vaccine versus placebo. The receptors here all came from a person aged 18-60 years who received the Ad26.COV2.S COVID-19 vaccine or a placebo.

The rearrangement links TRBV11-2 to TRBJ2-7; 8 bases line up with TRBD2. Germline lookup yields CDR1 SGHAT and CDR2 FQNNGV. The CDR3 has 16 residues. The V and J ends lost 5 bases and 4 bases, in that order; junction bases with no gene match: 13. The CDR3 sequence is CASSPHGGEGWYEQYF. The CDR3 DNA sequence: TGTGCCAGCAGCCCCCACGGGGGGGAAGGGTGGTACGAGCAGTACTTC.

V and J are TRBV7-3 and TRBJ2-2, with D possibly being TRBD1 (5 bases). The CDR3 runs 16 residues. The ends were cut back, 3 bases at V and 0 bases at J, with 11 bases in the middle. The germline V gene has CDR1 SGHTA and CDR2 FQGTGA. The CDR3 protein is CASSFNPGTNTGELFF. The CDR3 coding sequence is TGTGCCAGCAGCTTCAACCCAGGGACGAACACCGGGGAGCTGTTTTTT.

There are a few counts of this clone. The chain employs TRBV19 and TRBJ1-6, with TRBD1 matching 7 bases. This CDR3 is 14 amino acids long. Trimming removed 6 bases from V and 3 bases from J; junction bases left unmatched: 2. Germline V gene sequence: CDR1 LNHDA, CDR2 SQIVND (reference sequence). The CDR3 loop is CASSWTGYNSPLHF. CDR3 nucleotide sequence: TGTGCCAGTAGCTGGACAGGCTATAATTCACCCCTCCACTTT.

The chain recombines TRBV10-2 with TRBJ1-2; D call uncertain. The V and J ends lost 2 bases and 2 bases respectively, with 12 bases between them. Germline V gene sequence: CDR1 WSHSY, CDR2 SAAADI. The CDR3 sequence is 15 residues long. CDR3 DNA: TGCGCCAGCAGTGAGCGGGCAGGCAGAAACTATGGCTACACCTTC. It translates to CASSERAGRNYGYTF.

The rearrangement uses TRBV19 and TRBJ2-6; D unresolved. Germline CDR1 and CDR2: LNHDA and SQIVND (reference sequence). CDR3 length: 16 amino acids. V was clipped by 6 bases and J by 0 bases, with 12 bases between them. This chain's CDR3 is CASRSDWSSGANVLTF. As DNA, the CDR3 is TGTGCCAGTAGGTCCGACTGGAGCTCTGGGGCCAACGTCCTGACTTTC. Based on the CDR3 plus reference TRBV19 and TRBJ2-6, the full variable domain is DGGITQSPKYLFRKEGQNVTLSCEQNLNHDAMYWYRQDPGQGLRLIYYSQIVNDFQKGDIAEGYSVSREKKESFPLTVTSAQKNPTAFYLCASRSDWSSGANVLTFGAGSRLTVL.

The chain couples TRBV5-5 to TRBJ2-3; a weak D match, TRBD1 (5 bases). Germline values: CDR1 SGHKS, CDR2 YYEKEE (reference sequence). The CDR3 runs to 17 residues. V lost 4 bases, J lost 6 bases, and 24 bases lay in between. The CDR3 DNA reads as TGTGCCAGCAGCCTGCCCGGGCAGGGAAGCCCCGGGGATACGCAGTATTTT. Encoded protein: CASSLPGQGSPGDTQYF.

The chain has TRBV12-5 and TRBJ1-6; no reliable D call. The germline V gene has CDR1 LGHNT and CDR2 FRNRAP. The CDR3 totals 15 residues. With 6 bases removed from V and 5 bases from J, the gap between germline ends came to 14 bases. CDR3 residues: CASGLGPVNNSPLHF. In DNA, the CDR3 is TGTGCTAGTGGCCTCGGACCGGTTAATAATTCACCCCTCCACTTT.

The chain carries TRBV6-2 or TRBV6-3 and TRBJ2-1; D is unclear. Per germline, CDR1 MNHEY and CDR2 SVGEGT. The CDR3 spans 15 residues. Trimming removed 6 bases at V and 0 bases at J, with 12 bases between. The CDR3 DNA reads TGTGCCAGCAGCGTGAGGCAGAGCTCCTACAATGAGCAGTTCTTC. Translating it yields CASSVRQSSYNEQFF.

V usage is TRBV3-1 (or the pseudogene TRBV3-2) and J usage is TRBJ1-2; 11 positions agree with TRBD1. CDR1 and CDR2 from the germline V gene are LGHDT and YNNKEL (reference sequence). V was clipped by 5 bases and J by 5 bases; unmatched bases: 16. CDR3 length equals 18 residues. CDR3 nucleotide sequence: TGTGCCAGCAGCTCAGACCGGGACAGGGGGAGGGATGAATATGGCTACACCTTC. Encoded protein: CASSSDRDRGRDEYGYTF.

This chain connects TRBV15 to TRBJ2-5; TRBD1 aligns across 7 bases. From germline, CDR1 is LNHNV and CDR2 YYDKDF (reference sequence). V lost 0 bases, J lost 4 bases, and 5 bases stayed unmatched. This CDR3 region has 15 residues. CDR3 DNA sequence: TGTGCCACCAGCAGAGATATGGGACAGATAGAGACCCAGTACTTC. This gives the protein CATSRDMGQIETQYF.

V and J are TRBV2 and TRBJ2-3; D perhaps matches TRBD2 (6 bases). Germline V gives CDR1 SNHLY, CDR2 FYNNEI. With 3 bases removed from V and 2 bases from J, the gap between germline ends came to 9 bases. The CDR3 consists of 14 residues. The CDR3 loop reads CASSEGGPTDTQYF. The CDR3 coding sequence is TGTGCCAGCAGTGAGGGAGGTCCCACAGATACGCAGTATTTT.

This chain connects TRBV19 to TRBJ1-6, with D tentatively TRBD1 (5 bases). The length of the CDR3 is 15 residues. Looked up from germline, CDR1 is LNHDA and CDR2 is SQIVND (reference sequence). V gave up 7 bases and J gave up 11 bases, with 21 bases separating them. CDR3 region: CASTAGTVRLTPLHF. In DNA, the CDR3 is TGTGCCAGTACCGCCGGGACGGTCCGATTAACACCCCTCCACTTT. The full variable domain, completed using reference TRBV19 and TRBJ1-6, is DGGITQSPKYLFRKEGQNVTLSCEQNLNHDAMYWYRQDPGQGLRLIYYSQIVNDFQKGDIAEGYSVSREKKESFPLTVTSAQKNPTAFYLCASTAGTVRLTPLHFGNGTRLTVT.

The chain combines TRBV11-2 with TRBJ2-2; no definite D call. V was cut by 0 bases and J by 1 base, with 6 bases left in between. This CDR3 contains 15 residues. Germline V CDR1 and CDR2: SGHAT, FQNNGV. The CDR3 sequence: CASSLDTGNTGELFF. As DNA, the CDR3 is TGTGCCAGCAGCTTAGATACCGGGAACACCGGGGAGCTGTTTTTT.

The rearrangement uses TRBV7-2 and TRBJ2-6; D may be TRBD1 (6 bases). There are 17 residues in the CDR3. Germline-derived CDR1 and CDR2 are SGHTA and FQGNSA. Trimming removed 2 bases from V and 2 bases from J, with 13 bases in between. CDR3 coding DNA: TGTGCCAGCAGCTTAAGGGCTGGGGGCGCTGGGGCCAACGTCCTGACTTTC. Residues: CASSLRAGGAGANVLTF.

This rearrangement joins TRBV7-2 to TRBJ2-3; 7 positions agree with TRBD2. There are 13 residues in the CDR3. Germline loops: CDR1 SGHTA, CDR2 FQGNSA. Trimming at V came to 5 bases and at J to 4 bases, leaving 3 bases not matched to a gene. CDR3 sequence (DNA): TGTGCCAGCAGCATGACTAGCCCAGATACGCAGTATTTT. This codes for CASSMTSPDTQYF.

The chain recombines TRBV5-6 with TRBJ1-5, with 9 bases identical to TRBD1. The germline V gene has CDR1 SGHDT and CDR2 YYEEEE. Trimming took 0 bases from V and 4 from J; bases not matched to a gene: 2. The CDR3 runs 15 residues. CDR3 sequence (DNA): TGTGCCAGCAGCTTGGCCGGGACAGGGAATCAGCCCCAGCATTTT. Residues: CASSLAGTGNQPQHF. Full variable domain (remainder filled in from reference TRBV5-6 and TRBJ1-5): DAGVTQSPTHLIKTRGQQVTLRCSPKSGHDTVSWYQQALGQGPQFIFQYYEEEERQRGNFPDRFSGHQFPNYSSELNVNALLLGDSALYLCASSLAGTGNQPQHFGDGTRLSIL.

This chain connects TRBV5-4 to TRBJ1-1; D is perhaps TRBD1 (5 bases). Trimming removed 2 bases at V and 0 bases at J, with 20 bases between. Germline V gene lookup returns CDR1 SGHNT and CDR2 YYREEE (reference sequence). This CDR3 has 18 residues. CDR3 sequence: CASSFWGDYSLMNTEAFF. For the CDR3, the DNA is TGTGCCAGCAGCTTCTGGGGGGACTACTCCCTCATGAACACTGAAGCTTTCTTT.

The chain has TRBV7-2 and TRBJ1-1, with 7 bases that match TRBD1. Germline-derived CDR1 and CDR2 are SGHTA and FQGNSA. The ends lost 5 bases at V and 5 bases at J; junction bases unmatched: 8. The CDR3 has 14 amino acids. CDR3 region: CASSPGGELTEAFF. CDR3 coding DNA: TGTGCCAGCAGCCCAGGGGGGGAATTGACTGAAGCTTTCTTT.

The V call is TRBV20-1, the J call TRBJ2-4; TRBD2 aligns across 12 bases. Germline CDR1 is DFQATT and CDR2 is SNEGSKA (reference sequence). The CDR3 contains 11 residues. Germline trimming cut 3 bases from V and 16 bases from J; bases unmatched to any gene: 4. The CDR3 loop reads CSASLAGGRYF. The CDR3 nucleotides read TGCAGTGCTAGTCTAGCGGGAGGGCGATACTTC.

The chain links TRBV30 to TRBJ2-5; D may be TRBD1 (6 bases). CDR1 and CDR2 from the germline V gene are GTSNPN and SVGIG (reference sequence). The CDR3 is 11 residues long. The V end lost 5 bases, the J end lost 5 bases, and 9 bases lay between the germline ends. The CDR3 is CAWGGRETQYF. DNA of the CDR3: TGTGCCTGGGGGGGCAGGGAGACCCAGTACTTC.